The 2 T cell receptor beta chains listed next were all sequenced from one sample in a study of blood T cell repertoires in COVID-19. TCRdb's table, derived via immunoSEQ multiplex PCR, lists solely in-frame clones and lacks some. The sample lists some 30,000 clones, approximately 85% occurring once. The specimen sequenced was peripheral blood. The receptor source for this set is a woman of 80 years or more with COVID-19, enrolled during active disease.

The DNA of the CDR3 is TGTGCCAGCAGCTTAGAGGGACAGATTAGCACAGATACGCAGTATTTT. Its translation: CASSLEGQISTDTQYF. This chain uses TRBV7-9 with TRBJ2-3; 7 bases line up with TRBD1. With V trimmed by 1 base and J by 0 bases, 4 bases remained unmatched. The CDR3 is made up of 16 amino acids. CDR1 and CDR2 from the germline V gene are SEHNR and FQNEAQ (reference sequence).

The chain is built from TRBV5-1 and TRBJ1-1; 8 nucleotides align to TRBD1. The CDR3 has 14 residues. CDR1 is SGHRS and CDR2 is YFSETQ in the germline V gene. J lost 3 bases, V lost 4 bases, and 5 bases had no gene match. The CDR3 region is CASSQQGGDTEAFF. CDR3 DNA: TGCGCCAGCAGCCAACAGGGGGGCGACACTGAAGCTTTCTTT. Full variable domain (outside the CDR3, taken from reference TRBV5-1 and TRBJ1-1): KAGVTQTPRYLIKTRGQQVTLSCSPISGHRSVSWYQQTPGQGLQFLFEYFSETQRNKGNFPGRFSGRQFSNSRSEMNVSTLELGDSALYLCASSQQGGDTEAFFGQGTRLTVV.